What follows are 21 T cell receptor beta chains derived from one specimen sequenced in a study of blood T cell repertoires in COVID-19. Only in-frame clones appear in the TCRdb table, and some are missing; sequencing was by immunoSEQ multiplex PCR. Among about 240,000 clones listed, about nine tenths were seen once. The sample taken for sequencing was peripheral blood. These receptors were taken from a man in his 60s with acute or convalescent COVID-19.

V gene TRBV5-1 combines with J gene TRBJ2-5; 7 positions agree with TRBD1. Germline values: CDR1 SGHRS, CDR2 YFSETQ. With 5 bases clipped from V and 4 bases from J, the junction kept 5 bases outside the gene matches. CDR3 length: 13 amino acids. The CDR3 region is CASRLDRVETQYF. The CDR3 nucleotides read TGCGCCAGCAGACTAGACAGGGTAGAGACCCAGTACTTC.

V is TRBV7-8 and J is TRBJ1-2, with 11 bases fitting TRBD1. The length of the CDR3 is 17 residues. After removal of 1 base from V and 2 bases from J, the junction contained 6 bases not matched to a gene. From germline, CDR1 is SGHVS and CDR2 FQNEAQ. Here the CDR3 DNA reads TGTGCCAGCAGCTTAGGAATCAGGACAGGGGGCAACTATGGCTACACCTTC. Translating it yields CASSLGIRTGGNYGYTF. Filled out from reference TRBV7-8 and TRBJ1-2, the complete variable domain reads GAGVSQSPRYKVAKRGQDVALRCDPISGHVSLFWYQQALGQGPEFLTYFQNEAQLDKSGLPSDRFFAERPEGSVSTLKIQRTQQEDSAVYLCASSLGIRTGGNYGYTFGSGTRLTVV.

V gene TRBV5-5 combines with J gene TRBJ2-5; 10 nucleotides align to TRBD2. CDR3 length equals 15 residues. The V segment lost 3 bases and the J segment 5 bases; nucleotides outside the gene matches: 7. CDR1 is SGHKS and CDR2 is YYEKEE in the germline V gene (reference sequence). This chain's CDR3 is CASSSSSGSDETQYF. Written as DNA, the CDR3 is TGTGCCAGCAGCTCCTCTAGCGGGAGTGATGAGACCCAGTACTTC.

CDR3 region: CASSPAGIYEQYF. The CDR3 nucleotides are TGTGCCAGCAGCCCGGCAGGGATCTACGAGCAGTACTTC. J is TRBJ2-7 and V is TRBV7-8, with D maybe TRBD1 (5 bases). Per the germline V gene, CDR1 is SGHVS and CDR2 is FQNEAQ. This CDR3 comprises 13 residues. V lost 5 bases and J lost 3, with 11 bases in between.

As concerns this clone: The sample has other DNA sequences that encode this CDR3 too. The gene calls are TRBV7-2 and TRBJ2-1; 9 bases match TRBD2. CDR3 length: 15 residues. Trimming cost V 2 bases and J 2 bases; bases outside gene matches: 1. Germline V CDR1 and CDR2: SGHTA, FQGNSA. DNA of the CDR3: TGTGCCAGCAGCTTATCTAGCGGGGCCTACAATGAGCAGTTCTTC. It yields the protein CASSLSSGAYNEQFF.

This rearrangement joins TRBV7-9 to TRBJ1-5; TRBD1 matches at 7 bases. The CDR3 extends over 15 amino acids. Germline CDR1 reads SEHNR; CDR2 reads FQNEAQ (reference sequence). With 1 base clipped from V and 3 bases from J, the junction kept 3 bases outside the gene matches. CDR3 region: CASSLDTGVNQPQHF. The CDR3 DNA follows: TGTGCCAGCAGCTTAGACACAGGGGTCAATCAGCCCCAGCATTTT.

The chain recombines TRBV30 with TRBJ1-2, with 10 positions matching TRBD1. Looked up from germline, CDR1 is GTSNPN and CDR2 is SVGIG (reference sequence). The V gene end was trimmed by 0 bases and the J gene end by 8 bases; junction bases not matched to a gene: 9. The CDR3 is made up of 15 amino acids. This CDR3 is CAWSVPRQGAGGYTF. As DNA, the CDR3 is TGTGCCTGGAGTGTACCCCGACAGGGGGCCGGCGGCTACACCTTC.

This rearrangement joins TRBV29-1 to TRBJ1-1, with D possibly TRBD1 on 5 matching bases. The CDR3 length is 15 residues. The germline V gene has CDR1 SQVTM and CDR2 ANQGSEA. Trimming pared 1 base from V and 0 bases from J, leaving 12 bases between. The CDR3 spells CSVEVGKGLNTEAFF. The CDR3 nucleotides are TGCAGCGTTGAAGTAGGGAAGGGGTTGAACACTGAAGCTTTCTTT.

The gene calls are TRBV25-1 and TRBJ1-5, with 8 nucleotides matching TRBD1. There are 14 residues in the CDR3. V gave up 6 bases and J gave up 4 bases; unmatched junction bases: 5. CDR1 is MGHDK, CDR2 SYGVNS, per germline. The DNA for the CDR3 is TGTGCCAGCAGCACGACAGGGGAGAATCAGCCCCAGCATTTT. This gives the protein CASSTTGENQPQHF.

V and J are TRBV4-3 and TRBJ2-1; TRBD2 aligns across 9 bases. V dropped 3 bases and J dropped 1; count of bases not matched to a gene: 7. CDR1 and CDR2 (germline): LGHNA, YSLEER. The CDR3 is 17 amino acids. DNA for the CDR3: TGCGCCAGCAGCCATGGCGGGAGGGATCGATCCTACAATGAGCAGTTCTTC. Protein sequence: CASSHGGRDRSYNEQFF.

The rearrangement joins TRBV6-6 to TRBJ2-1, with 9 bases aligning to TRBD2. With 6 bases clipped from V and 4 bases from J, the junction kept 7 bases outside the gene matches. Germline V gene sequence: CDR1 MNHNY, CDR2 SVGAGI (reference sequence). The CDR3 loop spans 15 amino acids. CDR3 residues: CASSPPGLAYNEQFF. The CDR3 DNA sequence: TGTGCCAGCAGCCCCCCGGGACTAGCTTACAATGAGCAGTTCTTC.

The chain couples TRBV7-2 to TRBJ1-3; D call uncertain. This CDR3 region has 15 residues. Trimming removed 1 base at V and 1 base at J, with 8 bases between. The germline V gene encodes CDR1 SGHTA and CDR2 FQGNSA. The CDR3 loop is CASSLDVHSGNTIYF. For the CDR3, the DNA is TGTGCCAGCAGCTTAGACGTACATTCTGGAAACACCATATATTTT.

This chain joins TRBV25-1 and TRBJ1-2; a possible D gene is TRBD1 (5 bases). The V gene lost 1 base and the J gene lost 3 bases, with 9 bases spanning the gap. Germline CDR1 MGHDK, CDR2 SYGVNS. This CDR3 is built from 14 residues. CDR3 in amino acids: CASSELGTDYGYTF. The CDR3 DNA follows: TGTGCCAGCAGTGAATTAGGGACTGACTATGGCTACACCTTC.

In this sample, this clone turned up once. The chain joins TRBV20-1 to TRBJ2-5; D remains unclear. Germline V gene lookup returns CDR1 DFQATT and CDR2 SNEGSKA (reference sequence). The CDR3 sequence is 11 residues long. V gave up 3 bases and J gave up 5 bases, with 7 bases separating them. The CDR3 DNA is TGCAGTGCTAGCTATCCGGAGACCCAGTACTTC. It translates to CSASYPETQYF.

The rearrangement joins TRBV5-1 to TRBJ2-1, with TRBD2 identical over 13 bases. V lost 5 bases and J lost 8; bases outside the gene matches: 7. The CDR3 has 15 residues. Germline assignment: CDR1 SGHRS and CDR2 YFSETQ. CDR3 residues: CASREGTSGMHEQFF. CDR3 DNA sequence: TGCGCCAGCAGGGAAGGGACTAGCGGGATGCATGAGCAGTTCTTC.

The rearrangement joins TRBV27 to TRBJ2-6; D is unclear. CDR1 and CDR2 (germline): MNHEY, SMNVEV (reference sequence). V gave up 10 bases and J gave up 0 bases, with 4 bases separating them. This CDR3 comprises 12 residues. The CDR3 bases are TGTGCCATCGGCTCTGGGGCCAACGTCCTGACTTTC. Amino acid sequence: CAIGSGANVLTF.

A remark on this clone: Other DNA sequences in the sample encode the same CDR3. The rearrangement links TRBV5-1 to TRBJ2-5; TRBD1 is a possible D gene (5 bases). V lost 2 bases, J lost 2 bases, and 7 bases lay in between. This CDR3 region has 13 residues. Germline V CDR1 and CDR2: SGHRS, YFSETQ. The CDR3, as DNA: TGCGCCAGCAGCTTCCAGGGACAAGAGACCCAGTACTTC. This translates into CASSFQGQETQYF.

The chain has TRBV29-1 and TRBJ2-3; 11 positions match TRBD2. The CDR3 covers 15 residues. J was trimmed by 3 bases and V by 6 bases; bases with no gene match: 8. The germline CDR1 and CDR2 sequences are SQVTM and ANQGSEA. The CDR3 loop is CSVATSGRVTDTQYF. DNA for the CDR3: TGCAGCGTAGCAACTAGCGGGAGAGTTACAGATACGCAGTATTTT.

This rearrangement joins TRBV19 to TRBJ1-5; 7 nucleotides align to TRBD1. Germline V gives CDR1 LNHDA, CDR2 SQIVND (reference sequence). J gave up 6 bases and V 7 bases, and 12 bases lay outside the gene matches. This CDR3 is built from 15 residues. The CDR3 DNA sequence: TGTGCCAGTACCTTCGACAGGGCGGTCGGTCAGCCCCAGCATTTT. Encoded protein: CASTFDRAVGQPQHF.

The chain links TRBV5-4 to TRBJ1-4, with TRBD1 identical over 9 bases. The V gene's germline CDR1 is SGHNT and CDR2 YYREEE (reference sequence). With 7 bases clipped from V and 8 bases from J, the junction kept 6 bases outside the gene matches. The length of the CDR3 is 13 residues. In nucleotides, the CDR3 is TGTGCCAGCGGTTGGGACAGGGAGGAAAAACTGTTTTTT. Its translation: CASGWDREEKLFF.

This clone was seen more than once but under ten times. The chain combines TRBV9 with TRBJ1-1, with D possibly matching TRBD1 (5 bases). The CDR3 totals 14 residues. The V and J ends lost 0 bases and 2 bases respectively, with 8 bases between them. Germline CDR1 SGDLS, CDR2 YYNGEE. The CDR3 region is CASSVGQPNTEAFF. The CDR3 bases are TGTGCCAGCAGCGTAGGACAGCCCAACACTGAAGCTTTCTTT.